This T cell receptor beta chain originates from a study of T cell repertoires in cytomegalovirus infection. Study-wide background: Public TCR beta signatures were indicative of both CMV infection and a matching HLA type.

This clonotype has just a few counts. Antigen: not known. Study-level findings and limits: Clonotypes of TCR beta that were HLA-C-restricted and CMV-specific dominated the ex vivo response. Summed frequency of shared TCR beta families picked out CMV carriers who also had the relevant HLA.

V shed 4 bases and J shed 5 bases, with 12 bases lying between them. From germline, CDR1 is SGHNT and CDR2 YYREEE (reference sequence). The CDR3 is 13 amino acids. TCRdb passed the reads through MiXCR, listing each CDR3 protein once. The table records over 90,000 distinct CDR3 sequences, about 15% of them present only once. The rearrangement links TRBV5-4 to TRBJ2-5; D is perhaps TRBD2 (5 bases). The TCR originated in a human donor in good health (CMV status not recorded). Some clones in this sample may be carry-over from other donors' samples. Sample: PBMCs. CDR3 in DNA: TGTGCCAGCAGCCCGGGGAGCGCGGAGACCCAGTACTTC. Translation: CASSPGSAETQYF.